The 16 T cell receptor beta chains below come from one sample, sequenced in a study of blood T cell repertoires in COVID-19. Some clones are missing from TCRdb's copy, which holds only in-frame ones; the method was immunoSEQ multiplex PCR. The table records 200,000 to 250,000 clones, approximately 80% of them present only once. The sample taken for sequencing was peripheral blood. The receptors stem from a woman aged 70-85 years with acute or convalescent COVID-19.

The chain is built from TRBV27 and TRBJ1-2; D is possibly TRBD1 (6 bases). CDR1 and CDR2 (germline): MNHEY, SMNVEV (reference sequence). V lost 5 bases, J lost 1 base, and 11 bases lay in between. The CDR3 extends over 14 amino acids. CDR3: CASSPTGRNYGYTF. The CDR3 bases are TGTGCCAGCAGTCCGACAGGTCGTAACTATGGCTACACCTTC.

The genes are TRBV6-2 or TRBV6-3 and TRBJ2-5; 9 bases fit TRBD2. Germline values: CDR1 MNHEY, CDR2 SVGEGT. This CDR3 comprises 19 residues. With V trimmed by 2 bases and J by 4 bases, 17 bases remained unmatched. CDR3 residues: CASSYPLGAGGQEGETQYF. CDR3 sequence (DNA): TGTGCCAGCAGTTACCCCTTGGGAGCGGGGGGTCAGGAGGGAGAGACCCAGTACTTC.

The V and J genes are TRBV30 and TRBJ1-5, with D possibly being TRBD1 (5 bases). V was clipped by 0 bases and J by 5 bases, with 5 bases between them. The CDR3 covers 12 residues. Germline V lookup: CDR1 GTSNPN, CDR2 SVGIG (reference sequence). This CDR3 is CAWSVQDQPQHF. The CDR3 nucleotides are TGTGCCTGGAGTGTACAGGATCAGCCCCAGCATTTT.

The chain's CDR3 is CSASDRAAFF. In DNA form, the CDR3 reads TGCAGTGCTTCAGACAGGGCCGCTTTCTTT. The chain carries TRBV20-1 and TRBJ1-1, with TRBD1 matching 7 bases. V was pared by 5 bases and J by 11 bases, with 5 bases of the junction left unmatched. Germline CDR1 DFQATT, CDR2 SNEGSKA (reference sequence). This CDR3 region has 10 residues.

V gene TRBV4-3 combines with J gene TRBJ2-5; D is perhaps TRBD2 (6 bases). The V gene lost 0 bases and the J gene lost 0 bases, with 17 bases spanning the gap. This CDR3 is 18 amino acids long. Per the germline V gene, CDR1 is LGHNA and CDR2 is YSLEER. The CDR3 sequence: CASSQEAPRGAYQETQYF. CDR3 in DNA: TGCGCCAGCAGCCAAGAGGCTCCGCGCGGGGCCTACCAAGAGACCCAGTACTTC.

The genes are TRBV5-6 and TRBJ2-1; D possibly corresponds to TRBD1 (5 bases). Trimming removed 4 bases at V and 10 bases at J, with 21 bases between. Germline V CDR1 and CDR2: SGHDT, YYEEEE. The CDR3 consists of 15 residues. CDR3: CASSPEGVGWTEQFF. CDR3 nucleotides: TGTGCCAGCAGCCCGGAAGGGGTGGGTTGGACGGAGCAGTTCTTC.

The chain recombines TRBV30 with TRBJ1-5; 8 bases map to TRBD1. This CDR3 region has 13 residues. Germline CDR1 reads GTSNPN; CDR2 reads SVGIG (reference sequence). The J segment lost 5 bases and the V segment lost 0 bases, leaving 0 bases of the junction unmatched. The CDR3: CAWSVQGDQPQHF. Here the CDR3 DNA reads TGTGCCTGGAGTGTACAGGGGGATCAGCCCCAGCATTTT.

J is TRBJ1-2 and V is TRBV5-4; 11 nucleotides align to TRBD1. Germline values: CDR1 SGHNT, CDR2 YYREEE (reference sequence). The junction had 5 bases not matched to a gene; V was cut back by 5 bases and J by 2 bases. The CDR3 spans 15 residues. CDR3 region: CASSRGQGANYGYTF. The CDR3 DNA reads as TGTGCCAGCAGTCGTGGACAGGGGGCGAACTATGGCTACACCTTC.

This chain links TRBV6-5 with TRBJ1-2; 7 bases map to TRBD1. This CDR3 has 13 residues. The V and J ends lost 2 bases and 8 bases, in that order; junction bases with no gene match: 5. Germline V gives CDR1 MNHEY, CDR2 SVGAGI. The DNA for the CDR3 is TGTGCCAGCAGTTACCCGACAGGGCAAGGCTACACCTTC. Its translation: CASSYPTGQGYTF.

J is TRBJ2-7 and V is TRBV12-3 or TRBV12-4, with a possible D match to TRBD1 (7 bases). The CDR3 extends over 13 amino acids. Trimming pared 6 bases from V and 2 bases from J, leaving 11 bases between. CDR3 region: CASSRGATYEQYF. The CDR3 DNA sequence: TGTGCCAGCAGCAGGGGGGCGACCTACGAGCAGTACTTC.

The CDR3 loop is CASSLNNAGNYGYTF. In DNA form, the CDR3 reads TGTGCCAGCAGCTTAAACAACGCAGGGAACTATGGCTACACCTTC. The chain recombines TRBV11-2 with TRBJ1-2, with D perhaps TRBD1 (5 bases). V gave up 2 bases and J gave up 2 bases, with 12 bases separating them. The V gene's germline CDR1 is SGHAT and CDR2 FQNNGV. The CDR3 covers 15 residues.

This chain joins TRBV7-2 and TRBJ2-7, with 10 bases lining up with TRBD1. Looked up from germline, CDR1 is SGHTA and CDR2 is FQGNSA. This CDR3 has 14 residues. V dropped 7 bases and J dropped 3; count of bases not matched to a gene: 6. CDR3 protein: CASNLRDRGYEQYF. The CDR3 DNA reads TGTGCCAGCAACCTCCGGGACAGGGGCTACGAGCAGTACTTC.

The CDR3 loop reads CASISSGTGSSPLHF. The CDR3 DNA is TGTGCCAGCATTTCCTCCGGGACAGGGAGCTCACCCCTCCACTTT. The chain couples TRBV28 to TRBJ1-6, with TRBD1 matching over 9 bases. The V gene end was trimmed by 7 bases and the J gene end by 10 bases; junction bases not matched to a gene: 11. The CDR3 has 15 residues. Germline CDR1 MDHEN, CDR2 SYDVKM.

The chain couples TRBV3-1 (or the pseudogene TRBV3-2) to TRBJ1-6; TRBD1 is a possible D gene (6 bases). CDR3 length: 14 amino acids. V was pared by 0 bases and J by 7 bases, with 7 bases between. From germline, CDR1 is LGHDT and CDR2 YNNKEL (reference sequence). As DNA, the CDR3 is TGTGCCAGCAGCCAAGAAACAGGGAATTCACCCCTCCACTTT. This encodes CASSQETGNSPLHF.

The rearrangement uses TRBV5-1 and TRBJ2-5; possible D gene TRBD1, 6 bases. Trimming took off 4 bases at V and 2 bases at J, with 12 bases between the two ends. There are 14 residues in the CDR3. The germline V gene has CDR1 SGHRS and CDR2 YFSETQ. For the CDR3, the DNA is TGCGCCAGCAGCAGAGGGACAACTCAAGAGACCCAGTACTTC. This translates into CASSRGTTQETQYF.

The chain joins TRBV18 to TRBJ2-3; D is perhaps TRBD2 (5 bases). This CDR3 has 14 amino acids. Trimming removed 2 bases at V and 3 bases at J, with 9 bases between. Germline CDR1 and CDR2: KGHSH and LQKENI. The CDR3: CASSPGLATDTQYF. For the CDR3, the DNA is TGTGCCAGCTCACCAGGTCTAGCAACAGATACGCAGTATTTT.